These 8 T cell receptor beta chains were all obtained from the same sample, sequenced in a study of response to subunit inactivated influenza vaccine. TCRdb re-called the RT-PCR reads through MiXCR, storing one row per CDR3 protein. The sample lists approximately 300,000 distinct CDR3 sequences, around 22% occurring once. This material consisted of PBMCs from blood, taken about 20 months after vaccination. The receptors originated from a man between 45 and 75 years old who received an inactivated influenza vaccine.

The chain links TRBV5-1 to TRBJ1-4, with 7 bases aligning to TRBD1. Losses at the gene ends were 6 bases for V and 5 bases for J; bases not matched to a gene: 4. The CDR3 consists of 13 residues. CDR1 SGHRS and CDR2 YFSETQ come from the germline V gene. CDR3 coding DNA: TGCGCCAGCACCCTAGGGGGCAATGAAAAACTGTTTTTT. Amino acid sequence: CASTLGGNEKLFF.

This clonotype showed up just once. The chain combines TRBV5-1 with TRBJ2-5; tentative D call: TRBD2 (5 bases). This CDR3 spans 14 amino acids. Trimming took 5 bases from V and 4 from J, leaving 15 bases between them. CDR1 and CDR2 from the germline V gene are SGHRS and YFSETQ. The CDR3 is CASRTTGNRETQYF. In DNA form, the CDR3 reads TGCGCCAGCAGAACCACGGGGAATCGAGAGACCCAGTACTTC.

This chain links TRBV6-2 or TRBV6-3 with TRBJ2-7, with TRBD1 identical over 9 bases. The CDR3 is 15 amino acids. V lost 6 bases to trimming and J lost 1 base; unmatched junction nucleotides: 7. Germline CDR1 and CDR2: MNHEY and SVGEGT. CDR3 amino acids: CASRRTGDSSYEQYF. The CDR3 DNA reads TGTGCCAGCAGAAGGACAGGGGACTCTTCCTACGAGCAGTACTTC.

This clonotype was seen more than once but under ten times. J is TRBJ2-7 and V is TRBV29-1; D might be TRBD1 (6 bases). The CDR3 runs 13 residues. Deletions cut 7 bases from V and 0 bases from J, with 13 bases between. Germline assignment: CDR1 SQVTM and CDR2 ANQGSEA. The DNA for the CDR3 is TGCAGCGCTGAGGGGGAGAGCTCCTACGAGCAGTACTTC. This gives the protein CSAEGESSYEQYF.

In its sample, this clonotype was seen many times. The chain employs TRBV11-2 and TRBJ1-6; perhaps TRBD1 as D (6 bases). CDR3 length equals 17 residues. Germline CDR1 is SGHAT and CDR2 is FQNNGV. The germline V and J ends were trimmed by 4 bases and 4 bases, with 17 bases remaining between them. CDR3 amino acids: CASSSVGGRAYNSPLHF. The CDR3 DNA reads TGTGCCAGCAGCTCCGTGGGGGGGCGAGCTTATAATTCACCCCTCCACTTT. The variable domain in full, with the rest retrieved from reference TRBV11-2 and TRBJ1-6, is EAGVAQSPRYKIIEKRQSVAFWCNPISGHATLYWYQQILGQGPKLLIQFQNNGVVDDSQLPKDRFSAERLKGVDSTLKIQPAKLEDSAVYLCASSSVGGRAYNSPLHFGNGTRLTVT.

The rearrangement joins TRBV12-1 to TRBJ2-3; the table assigns TRBD1, which was not confirmed against the DNA. TRBV12-1 is a listed pseudogene. The CDR3 contains 16 residues. DNA of the CDR3: TGCGCCAGCAGTGAAGGCGGGACAGTCCTCACAGATACGCAGTATTTT. It yields the protein CASSEGGTVLTDTQYF.

This clonotype was observed a handful of times. The V gene is TRBV4-3, the J gene TRBJ2-6; D gene ambiguous. This CDR3 region has 16 residues. Germline CDR1 reads LGHNA; CDR2 reads YSLEER. V was trimmed by 3 bases and J by 1 base, leaving 10 bases between them. CDR3 protein: CASSQSAGSGANVLTF. As DNA, the CDR3 is TGCGCCAGCAGCCAGTCCGCCGGGTCTGGGGCCAACGTCCTGACTTTC.

V is TRBV6-1 and J is TRBJ2-2, with D possibly being TRBD1 (6 bases). CDR3 length: 14 residues. Per the germline V gene, CDR1 is MNHNS and CDR2 is SASEGT. V lost 7 bases, J lost 3 bases, and 12 bases lay in between. The CDR3 bases are TGTGCCAGCAAGTACAGGGTCGACACCGGGGAGCTGTTTTTT. Amino acid sequence: CASKYRVDTGELFF.